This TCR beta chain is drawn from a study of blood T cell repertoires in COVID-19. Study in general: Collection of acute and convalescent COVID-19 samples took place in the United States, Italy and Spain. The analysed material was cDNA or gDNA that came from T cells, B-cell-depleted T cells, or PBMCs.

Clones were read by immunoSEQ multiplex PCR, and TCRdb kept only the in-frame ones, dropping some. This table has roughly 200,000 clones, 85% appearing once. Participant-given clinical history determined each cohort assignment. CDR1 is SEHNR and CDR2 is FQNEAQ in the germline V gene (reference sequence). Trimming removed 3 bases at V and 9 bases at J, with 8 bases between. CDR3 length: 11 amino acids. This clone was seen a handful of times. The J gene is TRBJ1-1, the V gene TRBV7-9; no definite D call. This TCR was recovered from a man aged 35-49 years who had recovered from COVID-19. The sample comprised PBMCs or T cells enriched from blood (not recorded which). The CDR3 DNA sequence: TGTGCCAGCAGCTTGGCTTATAAAGCTTTCTTT. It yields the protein CASSLAYKAFF.